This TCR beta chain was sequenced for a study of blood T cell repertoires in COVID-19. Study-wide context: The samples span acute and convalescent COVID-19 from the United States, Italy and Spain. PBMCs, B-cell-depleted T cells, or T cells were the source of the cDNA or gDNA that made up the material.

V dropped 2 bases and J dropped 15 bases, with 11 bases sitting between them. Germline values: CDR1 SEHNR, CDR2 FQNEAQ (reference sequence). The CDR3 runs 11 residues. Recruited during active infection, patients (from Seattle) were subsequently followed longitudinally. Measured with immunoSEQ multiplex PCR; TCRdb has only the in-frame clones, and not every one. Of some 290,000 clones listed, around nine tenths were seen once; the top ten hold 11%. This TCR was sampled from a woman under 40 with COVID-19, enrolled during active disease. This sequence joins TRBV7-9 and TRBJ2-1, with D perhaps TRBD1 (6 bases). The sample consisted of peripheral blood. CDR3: CASSLNGTRFF. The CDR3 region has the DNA TGTGCCAGCAGCTTAAATGGGACAAGGTTCTTC.